Listed below are T cell receptor beta chains from one sample, sequenced in a study of response to subunit inactivated influenza vaccine. Via MiXCR, TCRdb re-called the RT-PCR reads, giving one row per CDR3 protein. The sample has 650,000 to 700,000 distinct CDR3 sequences, 15% to 19% seen once. Source: PBMCs from blood, taken roughly 12 days after vaccination. The receptors were gathered from a man in his fifties who received an inactivated influenza vaccine. The CDR3 runs from the conserved cysteine through the conserved F or W. The order of the fields is V gene, D gene, J gene, clone size, CDR3 protein, CDR3 DNA. The D gene is left open where the match is weak. The size of a clone is reported for some rows only, either as once, few or many, or as a class for expanded clones.

v_call: TRBV7-9
d_call: TRBD2
j_call: TRBJ2-7
clone_size: NA
cdr3_aa: CASSLHVGRDYEQYF
cdr3_nt: TGTGCCAGCAGCTTACACGTCGGGAGGGATTACGAGCAGTACTTC

v_call: TRBV5-1
d_call: TRBD1
j_call: TRBJ2-5
clone_size: many
cdr3_aa: CASTPEPGGPETQYF
cdr3_nt: TGCGCCAGCACCCCAGAACCAGGGGGTCCAGAGACCCAGTACTTC

v_call: TRBV6-1
d_call: TRBD2
j_call: TRBJ2-1
clone_size: few
cdr3_aa: CASRMGLAGKYNEQFF
cdr3_nt: TGTGCCAGCAGGATGGGACTAGCGGGCAAATACAATGAGCAGTTCTTC

v_call: TRBV12-3/TRBV12-4
d_call: NA
j_call: TRBJ2-7
clone_size: few
cdr3_aa: CASSLATQPQQYF
cdr3_nt: TGTGCCAGCAGTTTAGCGACCCAACCGCAGCAGTACTTC

v_call: TRBV25-1
d_call: NA
j_call: TRBJ2-3
clone_size: NA
cdr3_aa: CASSEYKWGQGGFTDTQYF
cdr3_nt: TGTGCCAGCAGTGAATATAAATGGGGGCAGGGGGGATTCACAGATACGCAGTATTTT

v_call: TRBV18
d_call: NA
j_call: TRBJ2-5
clone_size: NA
cdr3_aa: CASSPPLGQETQYF
cdr3_nt: TGTGCCAGCTCACCCCCGCTAGGACAAGAGACCCAGTACTTC

v_call: TRBV7-2
d_call: NA
j_call: TRBJ1-1
clone_size: few
cdr3_aa: CASSLGLFTNTEAFF
cdr3_nt: TGTGCCAGCAGCTTAGGGCTTTTTACGAACACTGAAGCTTTCTTT

v_call: TRBV10-3
d_call: TRBD1
j_call: TRBJ2-2
clone_size: few
cdr3_aa: CAISEWGQATGELFF
cdr3_nt: TGTGCCATCAGTGAGTGGGGACAGGCCACCGGGGAGCTGTTTTTT

v_call: TRBV7-2
d_call: NA
j_call: TRBJ2-7
clone_size: few
cdr3_aa: CASSLVFSPTGYEQYF
cdr3_nt: TGTGCCAGCAGCTTAGTTTTCTCACCGACAGGCTACGAGCAGTACTTC

v_call: TRBV4-2
d_call: NA
j_call: TRBJ2-1
clone_size: NA
cdr3_aa: CASSQERTRSVYNEQFF
cdr3_nt: TGTGCCAGCAGCCAAGAGAGGACACGCTCGGTTTACAATGAGCAGTTCTTC

v_call: TRBV10-3
d_call: NA
j_call: TRBJ2-7
clone_size: NA
cdr3_aa: CAISEPPTRRGSYEQYF
cdr3_nt: TGTGCCATCAGTGAGCCACCAACACGGAGGGGGTCCTACGAGCAGTACTTC

v_call: TRBV29-1
d_call: TRBD1
j_call: TRBJ2-2
clone_size: NA
cdr3_aa: CSAPGQGSGELFF
cdr3_nt: TGCAGCGCACCGGGACAGGGATCCGGGGAGCTGTTTTTT

v_call: TRBV2
d_call: NA
j_call: TRBJ2-7
clone_size: few
cdr3_aa: CASRVPGEQYF
cdr3_nt: TGTGCCAGCAGGGTCCCCGGCGAGCAGTACTTC

v_call: TRBV29-1
d_call: TRBD2
j_call: TRBJ2-3
clone_size: NA
cdr3_aa: CSVVRRQTSGRADTQYF
cdr3_nt: TGCAGCGTTGTCCGTCGTCAAACTAGCGGGAGGGCAGATACGCAGTATTTT

v_call: TRBV20-1
d_call: TRBD2
j_call: TRBJ2-1
clone_size: NA
cdr3_aa: CSARDLGGRAAYNEQFF
cdr3_nt: TGCAGTGCTAGAGATCTGGGCGGGAGGGCGGCTTACAATGAGCAGTTCTTC

v_call: TRBV14
d_call: NA
j_call: TRBJ2-1
clone_size: few
cdr3_aa: CASSWGAYNEQFF
cdr3_nt: TGTGCCAGCAGCTGGGGGGCCTACAATGAGCAGTTCTTC

v_call: TRBV4-2
d_call: NA
j_call: TRBJ2-3
clone_size: NA
cdr3_aa: CASSQVNKADTQYF
cdr3_nt: TGTGCCAGCAGCCAAGTTAATAAGGCAGATACGCAGTATTTT

v_call: TRBV27
d_call: NA
j_call: TRBJ1-1
clone_size: few
cdr3_aa: CASSQRGKNTEAFF
cdr3_nt: TGTGCCAGCAGTCAAAGGGGGAAGAACACTGAAGCTTTCTTT

v_call: TRBV12-3/TRBV12-4
d_call: NA
j_call: TRBJ1-2
clone_size: many
cdr3_aa: CASRGGSPSDGYTF
cdr3_nt: TGTGCCAGCAGGGGGGGTAGTCCAAGCGATGGCTACACCTTC

v_call: TRBV27
d_call: NA
j_call: TRBJ2-2
clone_size: few
cdr3_aa: CASSLVDSTGELFF
cdr3_nt: TGTGCCAGCAGTTTAGTGGACAGCACCGGGGAGCTGTTTTTT

v_call: TRBV15
d_call: NA
j_call: TRBJ1-6
clone_size: NA
cdr3_aa: CATRRGQDNSPLHF
cdr3_nt: TGTGCCACCAGGAGAGGGCAGGATAATTCACCCCTCCACTTT

v_call: TRBV3-1
d_call: TRBD1
j_call: TRBJ2-1
clone_size: NA
cdr3_aa: CASSQGVRGLDEQFF
cdr3_nt: TGTGCCAGCAGCCAAGGGGTAAGGGGGCTGGATGAGCAGTTCTTC

v_call: TRBV3-1
d_call: NA
j_call: TRBJ1-1
clone_size: NA
cdr3_aa: CASSQSYRAEAFF
cdr3_nt: TGTGCCAGCAGCCAAAGTTACCGTGCTGAAGCTTTCTTT

v_call: TRBV3-1
d_call: TRBD2
j_call: TRBJ2-3
clone_size: few
cdr3_aa: CASSQETSGRVTQYF
cdr3_nt: TGTGCCAGCAGCCAAGAGACTAGCGGAAGAGTTACGCAGTATTTT

v_call: TRBV24-1
d_call: TRBD1
j_call: TRBJ1-2
clone_size: NA
cdr3_aa: CAIGQGLYGYTF
cdr3_nt: TGTGCCATCGGACAGGGGCTGTATGGCTACACCTTC

v_call: TRBV20-1
d_call: NA
j_call: TRBJ2-3
clone_size: NA
cdr3_aa: CSAKTTDTDTQYF
cdr3_nt: TGCAGTGCTAAGACTACCGACACAGATACGCAGTATTTT

v_call: TRBV12-3/TRBV12-4
d_call: TRBD1
j_call: TRBJ1-2
clone_size: NA
cdr3_aa: CASGARGDYGYTF
cdr3_nt: TGTGCCAGCGGGGCCAGGGGGGACTATGGCTACACCTTC

v_call: TRBV5-1
d_call: NA
j_call: TRBJ2-7
clone_size: NA
cdr3_aa: CASTSNQGLEQYF
cdr3_nt: TGCGCCAGCACCAGCAATCAGGGACTCGAGCAGTACTTC

v_call: TRBV7-2
d_call: NA
j_call: TRBJ1-5
clone_size: NA
cdr3_aa: CASSLETNQPQHF
cdr3_nt: TGTGCCAGCAGCTTAGAGACCAATCAGCCCCAGCATTTT

v_call: TRBV14
d_call: NA
j_call: TRBJ1-6
clone_size: many
cdr3_aa: CASSQGGYPLSPLHF
cdr3_nt: TGTGCCAGCAGCCAAGGGGGGTATCCCCTATCACCCCTCCACTTT

v_call: TRBV20-1
d_call: TRBD2
j_call: TRBJ2-7
clone_size: many
cdr3_aa: CSAETPGGGRIYEQYF
cdr3_nt: TGCAGTGCGGAGACCCCCGGTGGCGGGAGGATTTACGAGCAGTACTTC

v_call: TRBV6-2/TRBV6-3
d_call: TRBD2
j_call: TRBJ2-2
clone_size: NA
cdr3_aa: CASSYRLAEADTGELFF
cdr3_nt: TGTGCCAGCAGTTACCGACTAGCGGAGGCGGACACCGGGGAGCTGTTTTTT

v_call: TRBV2
d_call: TRBD1
j_call: TRBJ1-5
clone_size: few
cdr3_aa: CASDAGQGAQPQHF
cdr3_nt: TGTGCCAGCGACGCGGGACAGGGGGCACAGCCCCAGCATTTT

v_call: TRBV6-5
d_call: TRBD1
j_call: TRBJ2-3
clone_size: NA
cdr3_aa: CASSNRDRGTDTQYF
cdr3_nt: TGTGCCAGCAGTAACCGGGACAGGGGTACAGATACGCAGTATTTT

v_call: TRBV7-3
d_call: TRBD1
j_call: TRBJ2-5
clone_size: few
cdr3_aa: CASSITTGGGQETQYF
cdr3_nt: TGTGCCAGCAGCATTACTACAGGGGGTGGCCAAGAGACCCAGTACTTC

v_call: TRBV24-1
d_call: NA
j_call: TRBJ1-1
clone_size: few
cdr3_aa: CATRSAGEGGSTEAFF
cdr3_nt: TGTGCCACCAGATCGGCGGGGGAGGGAGGGAGCACTGAAGCTTTCTTT

v_call: TRBV13
d_call: NA
j_call: TRBJ2-6
clone_size: many
cdr3_aa: CASSSYGSRANVLTF
cdr3_nt: TGTGCCAGCAGCTCTTATGGCTCTCGGGCCAACGTCCTGACTTTC

v_call: TRBV2
d_call: NA
j_call: TRBJ1-1
clone_size: NA
cdr3_aa: CASSRGALNTEAFF
cdr3_nt: TGTGCCAGCAGTAGAGGGGCCTTGAACACTGAAGCTTTCTTT

v_call: TRBV5-5
d_call: NA
j_call: TRBJ2-7
clone_size: NA
cdr3_aa: CASSLDIYSYEQYF
cdr3_nt: TGTGCCAGCAGCTTGGACATCTACTCCTACGAGCAGTACTTC

v_call: TRBV6-4
d_call: NA
j_call: TRBJ1-1
clone_size: few
cdr3_aa: CASSPGSGGGAFF
cdr3_nt: TGTGCCAGCAGCCCGGGATCCGGCGGGGGAGCTTTCTTT

v_call: TRBV11-1
d_call: TRBD2
j_call: TRBJ2-2
clone_size: NA
cdr3_aa: CASSPPGLAGVWTGELFF
cdr3_nt: TGTGCCAGCAGCCCACCGGGACTAGCGGGGGTGTGGACCGGGGAGCTGTTTTTT

v_call: TRBV5-1
d_call: NA
j_call: TRBJ2-7
clone_size: NA
cdr3_aa: CASSLARIYDEQYF
cdr3_nt: TGCGCCAGCAGCTTGGCCCGGATCTACGACGAGCAGTACTTC

v_call: TRBV11-2
d_call: NA
j_call: TRBJ1-1
clone_size: few
cdr3_aa: CASNLWGTEAFF
cdr3_nt: TGTGCCAGCAACCTTTGGGGCACTGAAGCTTTCTTT

v_call: TRBV12-3/TRBV12-4
d_call: NA
j_call: TRBJ2-2
clone_size: NA
cdr3_aa: CASSPYFGELFF
cdr3_nt: TGTGCCAGCAGTCCCTACTTCGGGGAGCTGTTTTTT

v_call: TRBV3-1
d_call: NA
j_call: TRBJ1-4
clone_size: NA
cdr3_aa: CASSPSGHWEKLFF
cdr3_nt: TGTGCCAGCAGCCCATCGGGACATTGGGAAAAACTGTTTTTT

v_call: TRBV4-1
d_call: TRBD1
j_call: TRBJ1-2
clone_size: few
cdr3_aa: CASSQASGGDYGYTF
cdr3_nt: TGCGCCAGCAGCCAAGCCTCAGGGGGCGACTATGGCTACACCTTC

v_call: TRBV19
d_call: NA
j_call: TRBJ2-2
clone_size: few
cdr3_aa: CASSIVLSRWRGSGELFF
cdr3_nt: TGTGCCAGTAGTATAGTACTTTCCAGGTGGAGAGGATCCGGGGAGCTGTTTTTT

v_call: TRBV7-9
d_call: TRBD2
j_call: TRBJ2-1
clone_size: many
cdr3_aa: CASSFGSGGGYNEQFF
cdr3_nt: TGTGCCAGCAGCTTCGGAAGCGGGGGGGGATACAATGAGCAGTTCTTC

v_call: TRBV30
d_call: TRBD2
j_call: TRBJ2-1
clone_size: few
cdr3_aa: CALRLAGAVEQFF
cdr3_nt: TGTGCCCTTAGACTAGCGGGAGCCGTTGAGCAGTTCTTC

v_call: TRBV3-1
d_call: NA
j_call: TRBJ2-5
clone_size: few
cdr3_aa: CASTKETQYF
cdr3_nt: TGTGCCAGCACCAAAGAGACCCAGTACTTC

v_call: TRBV12-3/TRBV12-4
d_call: NA
j_call: TRBJ1-2
clone_size: many
cdr3_aa: CASSLSAANYGYTF
cdr3_nt: TGTGCCAGCAGTTTATCCGCTGCTAACTATGGCTACACCTTC

v_call: TRBV15
d_call: NA
j_call: TRBJ2-5
clone_size: NA
cdr3_aa: CATSRRGTPSGETQYF
cdr3_nt: TGTGCCACCAGCCGCCGGGGGACTCCAAGCGGTGAGACCCAGTACTTC

v_call: TRBV4-2
d_call: TRBD1
j_call: TRBJ2-1
clone_size: NA
cdr3_aa: CASSPGQGASITYNEQFF
cdr3_nt: TGTGCCAGCAGCCCAGGACAGGGGGCTTCGATTACCTACAATGAGCAGTTCTTC

v_call: TRBV20-1
d_call: NA
j_call: TRBJ2-1
clone_size: NA
cdr3_aa: CSAREGPHPHQVRNEQFF
cdr3_nt: TGCAGTGCTAGAGAGGGCCCACATCCACATCAAGTCCGCAATGAGCAGTTCTTC